Following are 21 T cell receptor beta chains from one sample sequenced in a study of blood T cell repertoires in COVID-19. Data came from immunoSEQ multiplex PCR; TCRdb stores just in-frame clones and leaves some out. There are a few hundred thousand clones in the sample; about 91% occur only once, and roughly 4.8% lies in the top ten. Specimen: peripheral blood. These receptors all come from a woman aged 40 to 50 who had recovered from COVID-19.

The chain couples TRBV28 to TRBJ1-5; 10 positions agree with TRBD1. CDR3 size: 14 residues. The ends lost 9 bases at V and 5 bases at J; junction bases unmatched: 7. Germline V gene data show CDR1 as MDHEN and CDR2 as SYDVKM. The CDR3 DNA reads as TGTGCCAGTATTGGGGACAGGGGATATCAGCCCCAGCATTTT. Its translation is CASIGDRGYQPQHF.

DNA for the CDR3: TGCGCCAGCAGCCAAGCGGGGACTAGCGGGGGCATTGAGCAGTTCTTC. Amino acid sequence: CASSQAGTSGGIEQFF. The chain carries TRBV4-1 and TRBJ2-1, with 14 bases fitting TRBD2. With V trimmed by 1 base and J by 9 bases, 5 bases remained unmatched. The CDR3 runs to 16 residues. Germline V lookup: CDR1 MGHRA, CDR2 YSYEKL.

This sequence joins TRBV2 and TRBJ1-2; weak D call: TRBD1 (6 bases). CDR3 length: 13 amino acids. The V and J ends lost 1 base and 7 bases respectively, with 10 bases between them. CDR1 is SNHLY, CDR2 FYNNEI, per germline. CDR3 sequence (DNA): TGTGCCAGCAGTGAAGGCAACAGGGCTGGCTACACCTTC. Translated, it gives CASSEGNRAGYTF.

This chain uses TRBV5-4 with TRBJ1-2; 8 bases are a match to TRBD1. This CDR3 spans 14 amino acids. V trimming: 2 bases; J trimming: 4 bases; junction bases outside the gene matches: 4. CDR1 SGHNT and CDR2 YYREEE come from the germline V gene (reference sequence). The CDR3 region is CASSFSGGGYGYTF. The CDR3 region has the DNA TGTGCCAGCAGCTTTTCAGGGGGCGGCTATGGCTACACCTTC.

The V and J genes are TRBV5-5 and TRBJ2-1, with a possible D match to TRBD1 (6 bases). There are 14 residues in the CDR3. The V gene's germline CDR1 is SGHKS and CDR2 YYEKEE (reference sequence). Trimming left V 0 bases short and J 10 bases short, with 14 bases between. The CDR3 is CASSLGAGAGEQFF. The CDR3 DNA follows: TGTGCCAGCAGCTTGGGGGCAGGGGCCGGGGAGCAGTTCTTC. Complete variable domain (other parts from reference TRBV5-5 and TRBJ2-1): DAGVTQSPTHLIKTRGQQVTLRCSPISGHKSVSWYQQVLGQGPQFIFQYYEKEERGRGNFPDRFSARQFPNYSSELNVNALLLGDSALYLCASSLGAGAGEQFFGPGTRLTVL.

The chain recombines TRBV11-3 with TRBJ2-1; D perhaps matches TRBD2 (6 bases). The V end was cut by 0 bases, the J end by 4 bases, with 10 bases between. This CDR3 spans 15 amino acids. The V gene's germline CDR1 is SGHNT and CDR2 YENEEA. The CDR3 spells CASSLDPGLYNEQFF. CDR3 bases: TGTGCCAGCAGCTTAGATCCGGGACTTTACAATGAGCAGTTCTTC.

In its sample, this clone was seen a few times. The rearrangement joins TRBV5-4 to TRBJ2-1, with 8 bases lining up with TRBD2. CDR1 is SGHNT, CDR2 YYREEE, per germline (reference sequence). The V gene end was trimmed by 0 bases and the J gene end by 9 bases; junction bases not matched to a gene: 8. The length of the CDR3 is 15 residues. The CDR3 sequence is CASSLELAATPEQFF. As DNA, the CDR3 is TGTGCCAGCAGCTTGGAACTAGCGGCCACCCCTGAGCAGTTCTTC.

This rearrangement joins TRBV9 to TRBJ2-5; TRBD2 matches at 9 bases. The V and J ends lost 1 base and 4 bases, in that order; junction bases with no gene match: 8. This CDR3 has 16 amino acids. CDR1 SGDLS and CDR2 YYNGEE come from the germline V gene. In DNA form, the CDR3 reads TGTGCCAGCAGCGTAAGTCCAGCGGGGGGTCGAGAGACCCAGTACTTC. Translation: CASSVSPAGGRETQYF. Using reference TRBV9 and TRBJ2-5 for the parts outside the CDR3, the full variable domain is DSGVTQTPKHLITATGQRVTLRCSPRSGDLSVYWYQQSLDQGLQFLIQYYNGEERAKGNILERFSAQQFPDLHSELNLSSLELGDSALYFCASSVSPAGGRETQYFGPGTRLLVL.

The chain uses TRBV14 and TRBJ2-2; 8 bases are a match to TRBD2. Trimming at V came to 6 bases and at J to 5 bases, leaving 5 bases not matched to a gene. CDR1 SGHDN and CDR2 FVKESK come from the germline V gene. This CDR3 has 14 residues. The CDR3 protein is CASRRTSQTGELFF. CDR3 in DNA: TGTGCCAGCAGAAGGACTAGCCAAACCGGGGAGCTGTTTTTT.

This rearrangement joins TRBV18 to TRBJ1-6, with 10 nucleotides matching TRBD1. The V gene's germline CDR1 is KGHSH and CDR2 LQKENI. V was pared by 2 bases and J by 9 bases, with 4 bases of the junction left unmatched. The CDR3 length is 15 residues. CDR3 amino acids: CASSPEGQGGSPLHF. CDR3 DNA: TGTGCCAGCTCACCAGAAGGACAGGGGGGTTCACCCCTCCACTTT.

The chain uses TRBV7-2 and TRBJ2-5; no clear D gene. Germline CDR1 and CDR2: SGHTA and FQGNSA. Trimming removed 3 bases at V and 4 bases at J, with 12 bases between. CDR3 length: 14 residues. The CDR3 is CASSLQTYGETQYF. The CDR3 DNA reads TGTGCCAGCAGCTTGCAAACCTACGGAGAGACCCAGTACTTC.

V and J are TRBV9 and TRBJ1-1; the D is unclear. The CDR3 consists of 14 residues. Deletions cut 0 bases from V and 0 bases from J, with 6 bases between. Germline CDR1 is SGDLS and CDR2 is YYNGEE. CDR3 residues: CASSVGDMNTEAFF. The CDR3 DNA follows: TGTGCCAGCAGCGTAGGAGACATGAACACTGAAGCTTTCTTT.

V is TRBV13 and J is TRBJ1-6, with 7 bases identical to TRBD1. This CDR3 comprises 17 residues. V dropped 7 bases and J dropped 3; count of bases not matched to a gene: 12. Per the germline V gene, CDR1 is PRHDT and CDR2 is FYEKMQ (reference sequence). The CDR3 DNA reads TGTGCCAGCACCACACTGACCGGGACAGACTATAATTCACCCCTCCACTTT. This codes for CASTTLTGTDYNSPLHF.

The genes are TRBV11-3 and TRBJ2-5; no reliable D call. Trimming stripped 3 bases from V and 1 base from J, with 12 bases between. Germline V lookup: CDR1 SGHNT, CDR2 YENEEA. The CDR3 runs 15 residues. CDR3 bases: TGTGCCAGCAGCTTTGTTTTTGGGCGCCAAGAGACCCAGTACTTC. Protein: CASSFVFGRQETQYF.

The chain links TRBV18 to TRBJ2-3; unclear D gene. This CDR3 spans 14 amino acids. Germline V gives CDR1 KGHSH, CDR2 LQKENI. V dropped 1 base and J dropped 3 bases, with 8 bases sitting between them. The CDR3 loop is CASSPRSETDTQYF. The CDR3 DNA follows: TGTGCCAGCTCACCACGGTCAGAAACAGATACGCAGTATTTT. The full variable domain, completed using reference TRBV18 and TRBJ2-3, is NAGVMQNPRHLVRRRGQEARLRCSPMKGHSHVYWYRQLPEEGLKFMVYLQKENIIDESGMPKERFSAEFPKEGPSILRIQQVVRGDSAAYFCASSPRSETDTQYFGPGTRLTVL.

The chain couples TRBV6-1 to TRBJ1-2, with 7 nucleotides matching TRBD1. The germline V gene has CDR1 MNHNS and CDR2 SASEGT. The CDR3 consists of 13 residues. The V segment lost 5 bases and the J segment 2 bases; nucleotides outside the gene matches: 2. Written as DNA, the CDR3 is TGTGCCAGCAGTACGGGACAGAACTATGGCTACACCTTC. Protein sequence: CASSTGQNYGYTF.

Here the CDR3 reads CASSQERTRGHNEQFF. In nucleotides, the CDR3 is TGCGCCAGCAGCCAAGAAAGGACTAGGGGCCACAATGAGCAGTTCTTC. The chain joins TRBV4-1 to TRBJ2-1; 7 bases fit TRBD2. Germline assignment: CDR1 MGHRA and CDR2 YSYEKL. The CDR3 consists of 16 residues. The V gene end was trimmed by 0 bases and the J gene end by 5 bases; junction bases not matched to a gene: 7.

The J gene is TRBJ1-2, the V gene TRBV28, with D possibly being TRBD1 (5 bases). The V gene's germline CDR1 is MDHEN and CDR2 SYDVKM. V was clipped by 5 bases and J by 7 bases, with 14 bases between them. The CDR3 sequence is 13 residues long. The CDR3 spells CASSPSQRGGYTF. The DNA of the CDR3 is TGTGCCAGCAGTCCATCGCAAAGGGGTGGCTACACCTTC.

This clone was detected only a few times. This chain uses TRBV18 with TRBJ1-5; 12 bases are shared with TRBD1. The CDR3 has 16 amino acids. V gave up 2 bases and J gave up 7 bases; unmatched junction bases: 6. The V gene's germline CDR1 is KGHSH and CDR2 LQKENI. CDR3 residues: CASSPGTGGDEQPQHF. CDR3 sequence (DNA): TGTGCCAGCTCACCAGGGACAGGGGGCGACGAGCAGCCCCAGCATTTT.

V usage is TRBV28 and J usage is TRBJ2-3; 8 bases are a match to TRBD1. The CDR3 sequence is 16 residues long. CDR1 and CDR2 from the germline V gene are MDHEN and SYDVKM. J was trimmed by 5 bases and V by 4 bases; bases with no gene match: 11. CDR3 loop: CASSYPGQGTGDTQYF. Written as DNA, the CDR3 is TGTGCCAGCAGTTACCCCGGACAGGGAACGGGAGATACGCAGTATTTT.

This chain connects TRBV10-3 to TRBJ1-4; D possibly corresponds to TRBD1 (5 bases). Trimming pared 3 bases from V and 8 bases from J, leaving 7 bases between. The CDR3 contains 12 residues. Germline V gene sequence: CDR1 ENHRY, CDR2 SYGVKD. CDR3 amino acids: CAISDRTEKLFF. For the CDR3, the DNA is TGTGCCATCAGTGACCGGACAGAAAAACTGTTTTTT.